This is a list of T cell receptor beta chains from one sample in a study of blood T cell repertoires in COVID-19. The method was immunoSEQ multiplex PCR; TCRdb's version includes in-frame clones alone and lacks a portion of them. The sample shows around 190,000 clones, 84% of them seen only once. Sequencing used PBMCs or T cells enriched from blood (not recorded which). These receptors all come from a woman in her twenties or thirties who had been exposed to COVID-19. The CDR3 runs from the conserved cysteine through the conserved F or W. D genes are given only for firm matches.

j_call: TRBJ2-6; d_call: -; v_call: TRBV7-6; cdr3_aa: CASSLESPSGANVLTF; cdr3_nt: TGTGCCAGCAGCTTAGAGAGTCCCTCTGGGGCCAACGTCCTGACTTTC
j_call: TRBJ1-2; d_call: -; v_call: TRBV2; cdr3_aa: CASSGRVDGYTF; cdr3_nt: TGTGCCAGCAGTGGGAGGGTTGATGGCTACACCTTC
j_call: TRBJ2-7; d_call: TRBD1; v_call: TRBV5-1; cdr3_aa: CASSFNRDRADEQYF; cdr3_nt: TGCGCCAGCAGCTTCAACCGGGACAGGGCTGACGAGCAGTACTTC
j_call: TRBJ2-2; d_call: TRBD1; v_call: TRBV6-5; cdr3_aa: CASTRTGDTGELFF; cdr3_nt: TGTGCCAGCACCCGGACAGGGGACACCGGGGAGCTGTTTTTT
j_call: TRBJ1-1; d_call: TRBD1; v_call: TRBV6-1; cdr3_aa: CASSVPGQGQNTEAFF; cdr3_nt: TGTGCCAGCAGTGTCCCGGGACAGGGTCAGAACACTGAAGCTTTCTTT
j_call: TRBJ2-7; d_call: TRBD1; v_call: TRBV6-5; cdr3_aa: CASSYGGQSNEQYF; cdr3_nt: TGTGCCAGCAGTTACGGGGGACAGTCCAACGAGCAGTACTTC
j_call: TRBJ2-5; d_call: TRBD2; v_call: TRBV24-1; cdr3_aa: CATSTGGDRETQYF; cdr3_nt: TGTGCCACCAGTACGGGGGGGGACCGGGAGACCCAGTACTTC
j_call: TRBJ2-7; d_call: TRBD1; v_call: TRBV28; cdr3_aa: CASSPAGQGYEQYF; cdr3_nt: TGTGCCAGCAGTCCGGCGGGACAGGGGTACGAGCAGTACTTC
j_call: TRBJ1-1; d_call: TRBD1; v_call: TRBV27; cdr3_aa: CASLGQGGTEAFF; cdr3_nt: TGTGCCAGCTTAGGACAGGGAGGCACTGAAGCTTTCTTT
j_call: TRBJ1-5; d_call: -; v_call: TRBV7-9; cdr3_aa: CASSLAAGPGGDQPQHF; cdr3_nt: TGTGCCAGCAGCTTAGCCGCCGGGCCGGGAGGAGATCAGCCCCAGCATTTT